The rows below give T cell receptor beta chains drawn from one sample of a study of cytomegalovirus exposure and HLA in healthy donors. Produced via immunoSEQ multiplex PCR; TCRdb's table is partial and in-frame only. Of roughly 220,000 clones listed, around nine tenths were seen once; the top ten hold roughly 1%. Material for sequencing was PBMCs. These receptors all come from a young woman in good health and CMV-seronegative. The CDR3 runs from the conserved cysteine through the conserved F or W. Only part of the rows carry a size: once, few, many, or a class if the clone is expanded.

j_gene	v_gene	abundance	CDR3aa
TRBJ2-7	TRBV6-1	NA	CASRRTGEAYEQYF
TRBJ1-6	TRBV5-4	NA	CASSSDRDSPLHF
TRBJ2-5	TRBV6-5	NA	CASSFRGQWGETQYF
TRBJ1-1	TRBV6-1	NA	CASSDSNMNTEAFF
TRBJ2-7	TRBV7-3	NA	CASSLTRGGMDEQYF
TRBJ2-7	TRBV9	NA	CASSPTWSGRLYEQYF
TRBJ2-2	TRBV30	NA	CAWGNWASFSGELFF
TRBJ1-5	TRBV10-2	NA	CASGLLSRLISNQPQHF
TRBJ2-5	TRBV29-1	NA	CSVFTGVQETQYF
TRBJ2-1	TRBV2	NA	CASSEVGLEVGEQFF
TRBJ2-1	TRBV5-1	NA	CASSQVGSGRNEQFF
TRBJ2-1	TRBV6-5	once	CASSDFPGTGDEQFF
TRBJ2-7	TRBV27	NA	CASSLKPGKGGPDTEQYF
TRBJ2-7	TRBV7-9	NA	CASSLGLGLSRYEQYF
TRBJ2-3	TRBV29-1	NA	CSVVRDVVDTQYF
TRBJ2-5	TRBV16	once	CASSQSPGQGEETQYF
TRBJ2-5	TRBV4-2	NA	CASSQSQVGVLAGDYETQYF
TRBJ2-1	TRBV6-4	NA	CASSRDRDANEQFF
TRBJ2-2	TRBV9	NA	CASSEQGTGELFF
TRBJ2-1	TRBV5-4	NA	CASSRTSGEYNEQFF
TRBJ1-1	TRBV10-2	NA	CASLEGHTEAFF
TRBJ2-1	TRBV28	NA	CASSSSGRADEQFF
TRBJ2-2	TRBV11-3	NA	CASSLAGERTGELFF
TRBJ2-5	TRBV4-1	NA	CASSQGTGERETQYF
TRBJ2-4	TRBV5-4	once	CASSFSTALPQNIQYF
TRBJ2-1	TRBV5-1	NA	CASSFVTGDEQFF
TRBJ2-1	TRBV10-3	NA	CAIKPGLGLYNEQFF
TRBJ2-7	TRBV27	NA	CASSPRWEQYF
TRBJ1-4	TRBV5-1	NA	CASSRTVNEKLFF
TRBJ2-7	TRBV11-2	once	CASSPIESEQYF
TRBJ2-5	TRBV5-1	NA	CASRWDRGQETQYF